This is a list of T cell receptor beta chains from one sample in a study of blood T cell repertoires in COVID-19. Using immunoSEQ multiplex PCR, the repertoire was profiled, and TCRdb retains in-frame clones only, with some absent. The table records 130,000 to 150,000 clones, under 90% of them present only once. Sequenced: peripheral blood. The receptors stem from a human donor in a cohort sampled during active COVID-19. The CDR3 runs from the conserved cysteine through the conserved F or W.

V gene,J gene,CDR3 protein
TRBV10-3,TRBJ2-6,CAISETGGSSGANVLTF
TRBV5-6,TRBJ1-4,CASSLDPTATNEKLFF
TRBV18,TRBJ2-5,CASSPPLQETQYF
TRBV4-1,TRBJ2-7,CASSPGQGPREQYF
TRBV11-2,TRBJ2-5,CASSLDRAGIGETQYF
TRBV4-2,TRBJ1-3,CASSQERSGNTIYF
TRBV5-1,TRBJ2-7,CASSFGSSSYEQYF
TRBV19,TRBJ2-7,CASSPSPRTGGSEQYF
TRBV6-5,TRBJ2-1,CASSSPRGRADEQFF
TRBV19,TRBJ2-7,CASSMRGGDEQYF
TRBV4-2,TRBJ1-2,CASSQVDRTREGYTF